This T cell receptor beta chain is from a study of neurological immune-mediated disorders. Germline values: CDR1 SGHRS, CDR2 YFSETQ. The V end lost 0 bases, the J end lost 7 bases, and 11 bases lay between the germline ends. The CDR3 sequence is 14 residues long. MiXCR, applied by TCRdb to the 5' RACE reads, yields one record per CDR3 protein. This sample has 52,000 or so distinct CDR3 sequences, with 4% found just once. This clonotype was picked up many times. The chain employs TRBV5-1 and TRBJ2-1; D perhaps matches TRBD1 (6 bases). The sample was CD4+ T cells from blood. The TCR was taken from a woman aged 40-49 years with multiple sclerosis. CDR3 in amino acids: CASSLVGGRNEQFF. The CDR3 DNA follows: TGCGCCAGCAGCTTGGTAGGGGGACGGAATGAGCAGTTCTTC.